The 22 T cell receptor beta chains given below trace back to one sample, sequenced in a study of tumor and adjacent non-tumor tissue in lung cancer listed by TCRdb under 2018. Bulk unsorted tissue served as the source for RNA extraction, and RNA quality was assessed using a NanoDrop ND-1000 and an Agilent 2100. For the normal lung samples, distant non-tumor tissue was collected more than 3 cm away from the tumor edge. Libraries came from multiplex PCR. Sequencing instrument: Illumina HiSeq 2500. TCRbeta libraries were constructed through three rounds of nested PCR with primers (Table S4) according to protocols adapted from ARM-PCR. TCRdb reprocessed the public reads (quality trimming at Q25 with fastp, clone calling with MiXCR) and kept in-frame beta chains. When rows share a CDR3 protein, they turn into one entry using the most common DNA and genes. The sample data list tens of thousands of distinct CDR3 sequences, and roughly 60% of these were observed just once. Together, the top ten hold roughly 19% of the sample.

Sample: distant non-tumor lung tissue. These TCRs come from a woman aged 40 to 50 with non-small cell lung cancer.

This clonotype is deemed medium-sized (0.01 to 0.1%). The rearrangement joins TRBV28 to TRBJ2-3; D call uncertain. Trimming stripped 5 bases from V and 7 bases from J, with 7 bases between. Germline V gives CDR1 MDHEN, CDR2 SYDVKM. This CDR3 comprises 11 residues. CDR3 loop: CASSRANTQYF. In nucleotides, the CDR3 is TGTGCCAGCAGTAGGGCGAATACGCAGTATTTT.

A note on this clonotype: Sequence at one end of the junction differs from germline and may be a read error. The chain has TRBV20-1 and TRBJ1-3; D is undetermined. The germline V gene has CDR1 DFQATT and CDR2 SNEGSKA (reference sequence). This CDR3 is built from 15 residues. CDR3 bases: TGCAATGCTAGAGATACGGAGCACTCTGGAAACACCATATATTTT. This encodes CNARDTEHSGNTIYF.

Note on this clonotype: Sequence at one end of the junction differs from germline and may be a read error. The V and J genes are TRBV30 and TRBJ2-1; 7 bases agree with TRBD2. This CDR3 contains 14 residues. Germline assignment: CDR1 GTSNPN and CDR2 SVGIG (reference sequence). CDR3 in amino acids: CARSLLADYNEQFF. The DNA for the CDR3 is TGTGCCCGGAGTCTGCTAGCGGACTATAATGAGCAGTTCTTC.

Of note for this clonotype: One base away lies a much larger clone, so this may be a sequencing read error. The chain combines TRBV11-1 with TRBJ1-4; unclear D gene. CDR3 length equals 14 residues. Germline assignment: CDR1 SGHAT and CDR2 FQDESV (reference sequence). The V end was cut by 7 bases, the J end by 7 bases, with 16 bases between. The CDR3 nucleotides are TGTGCCAGCACCCCCATTGGGGAACTTGAAAAACTGTTTTTT. Its protein is CASTPIGELEKLFF. Together with reference TRBV11-1 and TRBJ1-4, the CDR3 gives the full variable domain: EAEVAQSPRYKITEKSQAVAFWCDPISGHATLYWYRQILGQGPELLVQFQDESVVDDSQLPKDRFSAERLKGVDSTLKIQPAELGDSAMYLCASTPIGELEKLFFGSGTQLSVL.

This clonotype was observed at least ten times. The V and J genes are TRBV12-5 and TRBJ2-3; tentative D call: TRBD1 (5 bases). V was trimmed by 1 base and J by 2 bases, leaving 10 bases between them. This CDR3 has 15 residues. Germline lookup yields CDR1 LGHNT and CDR2 FRNRAP. CDR3 in DNA: TGTGCTAGTGGTTTGGGGCAGACAGACACAGATACGCAGTATTTT. Translated, it gives CASGLGQTDTDTQYF.

The V gene is TRBV28, the J gene TRBJ2-5; perhaps D is TRBD1 or TRBD2 (6 bases each). Per germline, CDR1 MDHEN and CDR2 SYDVKM. Trimming removed 6 bases from V and 7 bases from J, with 21 bases in between. This CDR3 is 15 amino acids long. The CDR3 sequence: CASSSVRGGLGTQYF. CDR3 bases: TGTGCCAGCAGCTCCGTCCGAGGGGGGTTAGGGACCCAGTACTTC.

A note on this clonotype: One end of the junction varies from germline; a read error may be responsible. The chain uses TRBV24-1 and TRBJ2-5; 8 positions agree with TRBD1. This CDR3 spans 15 amino acids. CDR1 and CDR2 (germline): KGHDR, SFDVKD. Written as DNA, the CDR3 is TGTGCCACCAGTGATCAAGGGACAGGCGAAGAGACCCGGTACTTC. Its translation is CATSDQGTGEETRYF.

As concerns this clonotype: Possible read error: a much larger clone is one base away. Here the CDR3 reads CASSTRQGGAYGYTF. In nucleotides, the CDR3 is TGTGCCAGCAGTACCAGACAGGGGGGAGCCTATGGCTACACCTTC. The genes are TRBV13 and TRBJ1-2; 9 bases agree with TRBD1. The trim removed 6 bases at V and 4 bases at J, leaving 9 bases unmatched. This CDR3 comprises 15 residues. Germline values: CDR1 PRHDT, CDR2 FYEKMQ (reference sequence).

Points on this clonotype: A junction boundary mismatches the germline segment, possibly from a read error. DNA for the CDR3: TGTGCCAGCATCTTACTCTCAAACTTCTACGAGCAGTACTTC. Encoded protein: CASILLSNFYEQYF. The chain carries TRBV11-2 and TRBJ2-7; D gene unclear. Germline V gene data show CDR1 as SGHAT and CDR2 as FQNNGV. The CDR3 has 14 residues.

Note on this clonotype: One end of the junction does not line up with germline, which may come from a read error. The chain has TRBV5-4 and TRBJ2-7; D is unresolved. The CDR3 has 14 residues. Germline CDR1 is SGHNT and CDR2 is YYREEE (reference sequence). CDR3 residues: CASSLPIDNYEQHF. The CDR3 nucleotides read TGTGCCAGCAGCCTCCCGATCGACAACTACGAGCAGCACTTC.

As regards this clonotype: This may be a read error: a much more frequent sequence differs by one nucleotide. This chain uses TRBV28 with TRBJ2-3; D ambiguous. Germline V gene sequence: CDR1 MDHEN, CDR2 SYDVKM. The CDR3 has 13 amino acids. CDR3 loop: CASSLGSRDTQYF. The CDR3 region has the DNA TGTGCCAGCAGTTTGGGAAGCAGAGATACGCAGTATTTT.

This clonotype occurred a few times. With a much larger clone just one base away, this may be a read error. The chain has TRBV14 and TRBJ2-1, with D unclear. Germline CDR1 reads SGHDN; CDR2 reads FVKESK. The CDR3 extends over 11 amino acids. V gave up 2 bases and J gave up 8 bases, with 4 bases separating them. In nucleotides, the CDR3 is TGTGCCAGCAGCCAATACGATGAGCAGTTCTTC. Its protein is CASSQYDEQFF.

As regards this clonotype: One junction end disagrees with the germline gene, perhaps due to a read error. CDR3 DNA sequence: TGTGCCAGCAGTTTACACAGGGGATGGGATCAATCCTTC. Amino acid sequence: CASSLHRGWDQSF. The chain links TRBV11-1 to TRBJ2-1; 7 nucleotides line up with TRBD1. The V gene's germline CDR1 is SGHAT and CDR2 FQDESV (reference sequence). The CDR3 sequence is 13 residues long.

The chain carries TRBV7-8 and TRBJ2-5; 7 bases are a match to TRBD2. CDR1 is SGHVS, CDR2 FQNEAQ, per germline. This CDR3 is built from 15 residues. V lost 3 bases to trimming and J lost 0 bases; unmatched junction nucleotides: 4. The CDR3: CASSFTTSDQETQYF. The CDR3, as DNA: TGTGCCAGCAGCTTCACTACTAGCGACCAAGAGACCCAGTACTTC.

This clonotype appeared once. J is TRBJ2-7 and V is TRBV11-2; TRBD2 might be the D (5 bases). Deletions cut 1 base from V and 9 bases from J, with 16 bases between. From germline, CDR1 is SGHAT and CDR2 FQNNGV. The CDR3 is 14 amino acids. CDR3 DNA sequence: TGTGCCAGCAGCTTAGTTCCGCCGGAGGTTGTGCAGTACTTC. Its protein product is CASSLVPPEVVQYF.

This clonotype has just a few counts. Given a much more abundant clone one base away, this may be a read error. The rearrangement links TRBV20-1 to TRBJ1-2, with D unresolved. There are 14 residues in the CDR3. CDR1 and CDR2 from the germline V gene are DFQATT and SNEGSKA (reference sequence). Trimming took 3 bases from V and 4 from J, leaving 15 bases between them. The CDR3 region has the DNA TGCAGTGCTAGTCACAGATATTTAAGCTATGGCTACACCTTC. Amino acid sequence: CSASHRYLSYGYTF.

Ten or more counts support this clonotype. Here the CDR3 DNA reads TGCAGCGTTGAAGCGGTAGCGGGGAGGGGTGAGCAGTTCTTC. It codes for CSVEAVAGRGEQFF. This chain links TRBV29-1 with TRBJ2-1; 8 bases agree with TRBD2. The CDR3 contains 14 residues. Per germline, CDR1 SQVTM and CDR2 ANQGSEA. J gave up 9 bases and V 1 base, and 8 bases lay outside the gene matches.

Details on this clonotype: The junction departs from germline at one end; a sequencing error may be responsible. This rearrangement joins TRBV14 to TRBJ2-3; D not certain. The germline CDR1 and CDR2 sequences are SGHDN and FVKESK. This CDR3 comprises 12 residues. CDR3 sequence: CASNFSPDTRYF. The CDR3 bases are TGTGCCAGCAATTTTTCCCCAGATACGCGGTATTTT.

Turning to this clonotype: Because it lacks the conserved phenylalanine or tryptophan at the end, this CDR3 is likely a read error. V is TRBV6-1 and J is TRBJ1-4; D is perhaps TRBD1 (5 bases). The CDR3 consists of 15 residues. V was cut by 5 bases and J by 10 bases, with 20 bases left in between. Germline V lookup: CDR1 MNHNS, CDR2 SASEGT. In DNA, the CDR3 is TGTGCCAGCAGTCGAACTAGGGACGGTATTGGAAAACTGTTTTCT. Translating gives CASSRTRDGIGKLFS.

This clonotype was detected only once. Germline is not matched at one junction end, which may reflect a read error. This chain links TRBV6-1 with TRBJ2-7, with D possibly matching TRBD1 (6 bases). The CDR3 runs 15 residues. Looked up from germline, CDR1 is MNHNS and CDR2 is SASEGT. The CDR3 loop reads CASIVIAGVSYEQCF. The CDR3 DNA reads TGTGCCAGCATAGTTATAGCAGGGGTCTCCTACGAGCAGTGCTTC.

This clonotype appeared a few times. Just one base apart from a much larger clone, this may be a read error. This chain joins TRBV12-3 or TRBV12-4 and TRBJ2-7; TRBD2 is a possible D gene (5 bases). There are 11 residues in the CDR3. DNA for the CDR3: TGTGTCAGCGGTCGGCCACGAGAGCAGTACTTC. Encoded protein: CVSGRPREQYF.

Regarding this clonotype: This may stem from a read error, because a much larger clone lies one nucleotide away. The V gene is TRBV20-1, the J gene TRBJ2-7, with 7 bases aligning to TRBD1. The CDR3 loop spans 13 amino acids. Germline lookup yields CDR1 DFQATT and CDR2 SNEGSKA (reference sequence). The CDR3 sequence: CGARSGQLYEQYF. The CDR3 nucleotides read TGCGGTGCTAGGTCGGGACAGCTATACGAGCAGTACTTC.